These T cell receptor beta chains were read from a single sample in a study of T-cell memory formation after mild COVID-19. Using its own MiXCR run on the 5' RACE reads, TCRdb lists one record per CDR3 protein. The sample has 35,000 to 50,000 distinct CDR3 sequences, around 6.6% seen once. Sequenced input: PBMCs or a T cell subset sorted from them (not recorded which). The source is an adult who had mild COVID-19 (a few samples of this study predate the infection). Cell type and time point are not known. Each CDR3 is given with its conserved first and last residue. The D gene is left open where the match is weak. Size is stated for part of the rows, as once, few or many counts, or as a class when the clone is expanded.

J gene,clone size,D gene,V gene,CDR3 protein,CDR3 DNA
TRBJ1-1,many,NA,TRBV4-3,CASSQPGGAEAFF,TGCGCCAGCAGCCAACCCGGGGGTGCCGAAGCTTTCTTT
TRBJ2-3,many,NA,TRBV7-2,CASSLDRNTQYF,TGTGCCAGCAGCTTAGACAGAAATACGCAGTATTTT
TRBJ2-7,NA,TRBD1,TRBV2,CASRQGDNEQYF,TGTGCCAGCAGACAGGGGGACAACGAGCAGTACTTC
TRBJ1-2,many,TRBD1,TRBV10-3,CAISRDSTNYGYTF,TGTGCCATCAGTAGGGACAGCACTAACTATGGCTACACCTTC
TRBJ2-1,NA,TRBD1,TRBV4-3,CASSQGTGGYNEQFF,TGCGCCAGCAGCCAAGGGACAGGGGGCTACAATGAGCAGTTCTTC
TRBJ2-7,NA,NA,TRBV6-6,CASTGAYEQYF,TGTGCCAGCACCGGAGCCTACGAGCAGTACTTC
TRBJ2-5,many,NA,TRBV5-1,CASSLDQETQYF,TGCGCCAGCAGCTTGGACCAAGAGACCCAGTACTTC
TRBJ2-5,many,NA,TRBV14,CASSQVGVEETQYF,TGTGCCAGCAGCCAAGTTGGAGTGGAAGAGACCCAGTACTTC
TRBJ2-7,many,NA,TRBV7-2,CASSLGAGYEQYF,TGTGCCAGCAGCTTAGGAGCAGGCTACGAGCAGTACTTC
TRBJ2-5,NA,TRBD2,TRBV12-3/TRBV12-4,CASNVAGGGETQYF,TGTGCCAGCAACGTAGCGGGGGGAGGTGAGACCCAGTACTTC
TRBJ2-1,many,TRBD2,TRBV7-2,CASSFVAGAVDNEQFF,TGTGCCAGCAGCTTTGTAGCGGGAGCGGTCGACAATGAGCAGTTCTTC
TRBJ2-5,many,NA,TRBV6-6,CASSYGGFQETQYF,TGTGCCAGCAGTTACGGCGGCTTTCAAGAGACCCAGTACTTC
TRBJ1-3,many,NA,TRBV3-1,CASSQVRDSRNTMYF,TGTGCCAGCAGCCAAGTGAGGGACTCGAGGAACACCATGTATTTT
TRBJ1-5,NA,NA,TRBV6-5,CASSPGAAQPQHF,TGTGCCAGCAGTCCCGGGGCGGCTCAGCCCCAGCATTTT
TRBJ2-3,many,TRBD2,TRBV5-1,CASGLAGGLADTQYF,TGCGCCAGCGGATTAGCGGGAGGGCTTGCCGATACGCAGTATTTT
TRBJ2-5,many,TRBD2,TRBV6-6,CASRPGGGVETQYF,TGTGCCAGCAGGCCGGGCGGGGGGGTGGAGACCCAGTACTTC
TRBJ2-7,NA,NA,TRBV20-1,CSAWGSTYEQYF,TGCAGTGCTTGGGGTTCAACCTACGAGCAGTACTTC
TRBJ2-1,few,TRBD2,TRBV28,CASSLPLAGKQFF,TGTGCCAGCAGTTTACCTCTAGCGGGTAAGCAGTTCTTC
TRBJ1-1,NA,NA,TRBV3-1,CASSRTHAGNTEAFF,TGTGCCAGCAGCCGGACACACGCTGGAAACACTGAAGCTTTCTTT
TRBJ1-2,NA,NA,TRBV7-3,CASSLPGYGYTF,TGTGCCAGCAGCTTACCGGGGTATGGCTACACCTTC
TRBJ2-3,many,NA,TRBV9,CASSVRGSRTDTQYF,TGTGCCAGCAGCGTAAGGGGGTCCCGCACAGATACGCAGTATTTT
TRBJ1-2,few,TRBD1,TRBV4-1,CASTGQGGNYGYTF,TGCGCCAGCACCGGACAGGGAGGGAACTATGGCTACACCTTC
TRBJ2-1,few,TRBD2,TRBV18,CASSSTSGEYNEQFF,TGTGCCAGCTCAAGCACTAGCGGGGAATACAATGAGCAGTTCTTC
TRBJ1-4,few,TRBD1,TRBV13,CASRLTGTGSEKLFF,TGTGCCAGCAGACTGACCGGGACAGGGAGTGAAAAACTGTTTTTT
TRBJ1-2,few,NA,TRBV3-1,CASSHQRRGSQGYTF,TGTGCCAGCAGCCACCAGAGGAGGGGTTCTCAGGGCTACACCTTC
TRBJ1-6,many,NA,TRBV3-1,CASSQENGALRNSPLHF,TGTGCCAGCAGCCAAGAAAATGGGGCACTACGGAATTCACCCCTCCACTTT
TRBJ2-2,few,TRBD2,TRBV9,CASSPRIGTRGHTGELFF,TGTGCCAGCAGCCCTCGAATCGGGACTAGGGGACACACCGGGGAGCTGTTTTTT
TRBJ2-3,NA,NA,TRBV19,CASSIPLLGTDTQYF,TGTGCCAGTAGTATACCCTTATTGGGCACAGATACGCAGTATTTT
TRBJ2-1,many,NA,TRBV20-1,CSARDSPINEQFF,TGCAGTGCCCGGGACTCTCCCATAAATGAGCAGTTCTTC
TRBJ2-2,many,NA,TRBV11-2,CASSPKRSPTGELFF,TGTGCCAGCAGCCCAAAGAGATCTCCCACCGGGGAGCTGTTTTTT
TRBJ2-3,many,TRBD2,TRBV7-9,CASSPGLAGHTDTQYF,TGTGCCAGCAGCCCGGGACTAGCGGGACACACAGATACGCAGTATTTT